This T cell receptor beta chain emerged from a study of blood T cell repertoires in COVID-19. The CDR3 consists of 16 residues. V was pared by 10 bases and J by 4 bases, with 13 bases of the junction left unmatched. Germline assignment: CDR1 LNHDA and CDR2 SQIVND (reference sequence). Sequenced by immunoSEQ multiplex PCR; TCRdb stores in-frame clones only, minus some. Among 190,000 or so clones listed, around nine tenths were seen once. This TCR was sampled from a man in his forties with acute or convalescent COVID-19. Sequencing was performed on peripheral blood. The chain has TRBV19 and TRBJ2-6, with 7 bases aligning to TRBD1. CDR3 bases: TGTGCCATTGGTAGAGGAACAGGGGTAGGGGCCAACGTCCTGACTTTC. Protein product: CAIGRGTGVGANVLTF.